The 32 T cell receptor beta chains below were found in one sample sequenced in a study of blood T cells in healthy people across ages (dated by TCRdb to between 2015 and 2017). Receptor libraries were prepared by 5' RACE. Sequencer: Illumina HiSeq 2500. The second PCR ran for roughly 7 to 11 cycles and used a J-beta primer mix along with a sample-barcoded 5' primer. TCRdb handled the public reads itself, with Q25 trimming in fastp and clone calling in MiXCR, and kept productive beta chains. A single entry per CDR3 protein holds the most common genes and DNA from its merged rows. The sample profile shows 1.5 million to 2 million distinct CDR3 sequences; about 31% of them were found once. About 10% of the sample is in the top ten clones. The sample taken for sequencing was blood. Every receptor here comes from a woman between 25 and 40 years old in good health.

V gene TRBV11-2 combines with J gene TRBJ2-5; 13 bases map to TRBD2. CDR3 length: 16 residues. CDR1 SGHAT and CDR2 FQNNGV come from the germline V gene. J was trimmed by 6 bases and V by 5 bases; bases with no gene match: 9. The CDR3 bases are TGTGCCAGCAGCCCTCTGGGACTAGCGGGGATCAAGACCCAGTACTTC. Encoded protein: CASSPLGLAGIKTQYF. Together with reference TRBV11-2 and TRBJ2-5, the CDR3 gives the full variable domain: EAGVAQSPRYKIIEKRQSVAFWCNPISGHATLYWYQQILGQGPKLLIQFQNNGVVDDSQLPKDRFSAERLKGVDSTLKIQPAKLEDSAVYLCASSPLGLAGIKTQYFGPGTRLLVL.

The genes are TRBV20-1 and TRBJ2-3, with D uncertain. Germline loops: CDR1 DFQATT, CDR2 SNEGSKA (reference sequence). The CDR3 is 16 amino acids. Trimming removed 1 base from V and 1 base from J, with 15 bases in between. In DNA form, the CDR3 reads TGCAGTGCTAGAGGAGCAGGCCTCGAGGGCACAGATACGCAGTATTTT. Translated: CSARGAGLEGTDTQYF.

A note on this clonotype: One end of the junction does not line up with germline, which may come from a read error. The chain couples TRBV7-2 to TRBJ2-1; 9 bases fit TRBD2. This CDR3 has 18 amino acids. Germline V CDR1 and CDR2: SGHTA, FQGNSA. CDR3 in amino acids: CASSRGTSRRRLGGEQFF. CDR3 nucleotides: TGTGCTAGCAGCCGCGGGACTAGCAGGAGACGATTGGGCGGGGAGCAGTTCTTC.

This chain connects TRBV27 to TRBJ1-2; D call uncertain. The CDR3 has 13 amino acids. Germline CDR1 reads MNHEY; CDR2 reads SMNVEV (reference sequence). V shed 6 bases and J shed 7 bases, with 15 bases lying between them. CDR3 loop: CASSLGKGAGYTF. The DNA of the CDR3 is TGTGCCAGCAGCCTAGGAAAGGGTGCTGGCTACACCTTC.

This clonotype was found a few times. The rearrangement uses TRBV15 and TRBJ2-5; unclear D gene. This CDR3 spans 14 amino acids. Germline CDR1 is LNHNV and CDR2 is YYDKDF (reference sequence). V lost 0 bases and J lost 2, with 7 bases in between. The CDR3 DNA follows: TGTGCCACCAGCAGAGACAACAGACAAGAGACCCAGTACTTC. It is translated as CATSRDNRQETQYF.

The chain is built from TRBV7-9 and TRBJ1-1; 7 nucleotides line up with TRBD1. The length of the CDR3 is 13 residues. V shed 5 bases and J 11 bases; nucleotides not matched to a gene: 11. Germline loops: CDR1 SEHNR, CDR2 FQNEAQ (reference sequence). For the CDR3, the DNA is TGTGCCAGCAGCCCCGCAGGGAGGGGGCACGCTTTCTTT. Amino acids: CASSPAGRGHAFF.

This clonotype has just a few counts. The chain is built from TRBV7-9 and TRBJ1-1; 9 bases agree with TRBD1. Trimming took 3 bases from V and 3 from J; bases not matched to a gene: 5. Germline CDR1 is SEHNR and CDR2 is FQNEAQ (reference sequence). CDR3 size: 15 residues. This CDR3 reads CASSFGQGRYTEAFF. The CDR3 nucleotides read TGTGCCAGCAGCTTCGGACAGGGGAGATACACTGAAGCTTTCTTT.

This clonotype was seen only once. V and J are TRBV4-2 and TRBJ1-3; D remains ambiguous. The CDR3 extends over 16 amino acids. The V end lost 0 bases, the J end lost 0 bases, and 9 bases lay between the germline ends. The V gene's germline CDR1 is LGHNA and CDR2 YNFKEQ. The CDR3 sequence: CASSQESVTSGNTIYF. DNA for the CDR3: TGTGCCAGCAGCCAAGAGTCCGTCACCTCTGGAAACACCATATATTTT.

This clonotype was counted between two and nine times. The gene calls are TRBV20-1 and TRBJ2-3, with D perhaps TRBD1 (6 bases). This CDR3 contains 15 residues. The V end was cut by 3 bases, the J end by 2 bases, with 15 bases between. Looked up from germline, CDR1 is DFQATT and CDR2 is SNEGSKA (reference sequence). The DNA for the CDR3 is TGCAGTGCTAGGCCAATGGACAGCCCCACAGATACGCAGTATTTT. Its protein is CSARPMDSPTDTQYF.

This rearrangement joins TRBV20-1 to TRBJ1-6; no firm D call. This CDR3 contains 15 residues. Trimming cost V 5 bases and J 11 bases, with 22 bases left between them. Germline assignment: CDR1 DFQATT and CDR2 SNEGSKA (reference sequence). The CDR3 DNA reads TGCAGTGCTTCTAGGGCAGGTTTTAAGAAGGCACCCCTCCACTTT. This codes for CSASRAGFKKAPLHF.

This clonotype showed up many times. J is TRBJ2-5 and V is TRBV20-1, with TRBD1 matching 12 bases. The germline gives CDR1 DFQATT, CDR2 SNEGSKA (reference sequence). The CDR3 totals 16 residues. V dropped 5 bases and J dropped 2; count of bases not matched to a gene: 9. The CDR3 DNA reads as TGCAGTGCTGAGAAGGGGACAGGGGGCCGGCAAGAGACCCAGTACTTC. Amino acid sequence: CSAEKGTGGRQETQYF.

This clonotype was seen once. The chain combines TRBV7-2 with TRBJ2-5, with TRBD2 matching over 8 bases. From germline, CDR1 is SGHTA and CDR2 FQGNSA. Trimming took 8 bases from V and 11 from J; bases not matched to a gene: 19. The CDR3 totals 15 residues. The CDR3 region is CASSRSAGADNEQYF. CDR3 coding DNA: TGTGCCAGCTCAAGGTCAGCGGGGGCTGACAATGAGCAGTACTTC.

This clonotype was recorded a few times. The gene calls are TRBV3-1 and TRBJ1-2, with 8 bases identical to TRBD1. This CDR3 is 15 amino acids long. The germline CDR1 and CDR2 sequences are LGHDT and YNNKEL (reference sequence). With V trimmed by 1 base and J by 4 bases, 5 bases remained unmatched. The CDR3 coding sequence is TGTGCCAGCAGCCAAGGACGGACAGGGCCCTATGGCTACACCTTC. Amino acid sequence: CASSQGRTGPYGYTF.

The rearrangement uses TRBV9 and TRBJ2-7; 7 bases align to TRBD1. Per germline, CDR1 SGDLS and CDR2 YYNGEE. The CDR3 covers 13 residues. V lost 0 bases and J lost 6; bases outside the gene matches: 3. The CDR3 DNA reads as TGTGCCAGCAGCGTAGTGACAGGGACCGAGCAGTACTTC. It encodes CASSVVTGTEQYF.

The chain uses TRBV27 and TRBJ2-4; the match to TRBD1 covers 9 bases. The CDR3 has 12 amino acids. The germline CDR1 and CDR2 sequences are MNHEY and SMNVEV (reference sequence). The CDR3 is CATQDRGNIQYF. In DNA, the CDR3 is TGTGCAACCCAGGACAGGGGAAACATTCAGTACTTC.

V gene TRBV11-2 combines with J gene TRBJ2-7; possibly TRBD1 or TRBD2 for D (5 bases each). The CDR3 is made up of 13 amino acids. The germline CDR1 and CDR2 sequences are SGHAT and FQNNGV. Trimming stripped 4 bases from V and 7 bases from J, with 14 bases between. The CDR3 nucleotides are TGTGCCAGCAGCTCGCAATCGGGGCTTGAGCAGTACTTC. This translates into CASSSQSGLEQYF. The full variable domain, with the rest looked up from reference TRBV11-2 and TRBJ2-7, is EAGVAQSPRYKIIEKRQSVAFWCNPISGHATLYWYQQILGQGPKLLIQFQNNGVVDDSQLPKDRFSAERLKGVDSTLKIQPAKLEDSAVYLCASSSQSGLEQYFGPGTRLTVT.

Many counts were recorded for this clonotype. CDR3 sequence (DNA): TGTGCCAGCAGCCCACCCCGGGGCGGGAGAAGCACAGATACGCAGTATTTT. Its protein product is CASSPPRGGRSTDTQYF. The J gene is TRBJ2-3, the V gene TRBV9, with 7 bases aligning to TRBD2. This CDR3 is 17 amino acids long. Germline CDR1 reads SGDLS; CDR2 reads YYNGEE. Losses at the gene ends were 4 bases for V and 0 bases for J; bases not matched to a gene: 11.

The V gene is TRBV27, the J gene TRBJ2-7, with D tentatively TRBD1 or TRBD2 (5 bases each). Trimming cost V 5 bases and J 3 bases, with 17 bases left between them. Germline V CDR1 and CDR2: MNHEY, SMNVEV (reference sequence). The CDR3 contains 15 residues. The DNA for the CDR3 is TGTGCCAGCAGTCCTGGGGGACGGGGATTCTACGAGCAGTACTTC. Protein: CASSPGGRGFYEQYF.

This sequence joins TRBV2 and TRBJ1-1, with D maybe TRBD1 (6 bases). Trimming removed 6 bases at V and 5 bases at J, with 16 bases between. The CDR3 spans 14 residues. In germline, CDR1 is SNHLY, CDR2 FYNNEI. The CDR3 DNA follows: TGTGCCAGCAGGGAAAGAGGGGGAACGACTGAAGCTTTCTTT. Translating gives CASRERGGTTEAFF. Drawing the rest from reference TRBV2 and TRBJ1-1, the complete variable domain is EPEVTQTPSHQVTQMGQEVILRCVPISNHLYFYWYRQILGQKVEFLVSFYNNEISEKSEIFDDQFSVERPDGSNFTLKIRSTKLEDSAMYFCASRERGGTTEAFFGQGTRLTVV.

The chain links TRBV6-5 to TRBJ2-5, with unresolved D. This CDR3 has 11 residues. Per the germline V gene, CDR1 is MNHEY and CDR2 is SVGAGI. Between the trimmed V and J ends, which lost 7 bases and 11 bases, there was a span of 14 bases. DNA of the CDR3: TGTGCCAGCACTAAGGGTCGTGAGCAGTACTTC. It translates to CASTKGREQYF.

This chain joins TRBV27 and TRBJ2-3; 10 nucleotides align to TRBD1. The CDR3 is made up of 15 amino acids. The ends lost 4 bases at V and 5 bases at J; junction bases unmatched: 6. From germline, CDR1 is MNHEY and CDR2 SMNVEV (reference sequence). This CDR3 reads CASSSRTGGRDTQYF. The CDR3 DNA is TGTGCCAGCAGTTCCAGGACAGGGGGTAGAGATACGCAGTATTTT.

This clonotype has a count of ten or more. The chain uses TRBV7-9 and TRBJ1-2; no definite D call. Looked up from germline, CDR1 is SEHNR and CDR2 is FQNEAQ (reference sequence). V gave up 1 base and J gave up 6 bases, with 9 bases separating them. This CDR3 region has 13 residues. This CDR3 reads CASSLGGTDGYTF. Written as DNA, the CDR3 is TGTGCCAGCAGCTTAGGCGGAACAGATGGCTACACCTTC.

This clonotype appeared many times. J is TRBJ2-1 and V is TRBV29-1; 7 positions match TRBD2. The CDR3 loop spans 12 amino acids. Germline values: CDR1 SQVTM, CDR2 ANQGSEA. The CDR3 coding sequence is TGCAGTGTCCCCCGGGGGGTCGATGAGCAGTTCTTC. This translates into CSVPRGVDEQFF.

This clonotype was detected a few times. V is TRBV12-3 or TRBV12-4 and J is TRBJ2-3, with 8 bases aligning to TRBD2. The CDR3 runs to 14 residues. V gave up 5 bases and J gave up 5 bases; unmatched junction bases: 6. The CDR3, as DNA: TGTGCCAGCAGTAGCGGGAGATCATTAGATACGCAGTATTTT. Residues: CASSSGRSLDTQYF.

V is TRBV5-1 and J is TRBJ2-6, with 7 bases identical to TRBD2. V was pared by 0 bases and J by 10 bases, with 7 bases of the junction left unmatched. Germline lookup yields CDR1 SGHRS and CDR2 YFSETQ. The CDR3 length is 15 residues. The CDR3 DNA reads TGCGCCAGCAGCTTGGTCTTCAGGGAGGGAAACGTCCTGACTTTC. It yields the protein CASSLVFREGNVLTF.

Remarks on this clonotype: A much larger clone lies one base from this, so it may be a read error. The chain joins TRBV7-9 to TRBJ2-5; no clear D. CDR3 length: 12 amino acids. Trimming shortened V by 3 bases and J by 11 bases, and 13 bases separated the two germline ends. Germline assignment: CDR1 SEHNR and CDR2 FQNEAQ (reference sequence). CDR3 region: CASSFAVNEQYF. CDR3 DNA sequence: TGTGCCAGCAGCTTTGCCGTCAATGAGCAGTACTTC.

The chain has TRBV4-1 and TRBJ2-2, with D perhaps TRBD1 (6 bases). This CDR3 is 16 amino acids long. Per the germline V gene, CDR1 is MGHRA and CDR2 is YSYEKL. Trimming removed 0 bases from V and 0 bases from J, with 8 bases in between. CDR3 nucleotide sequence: TGCGCCAGCAGCCAAGAGGGGACACCGAACACCGGGGAGCTGTTTTTT. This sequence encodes CASSQEGTPNTGELFF.

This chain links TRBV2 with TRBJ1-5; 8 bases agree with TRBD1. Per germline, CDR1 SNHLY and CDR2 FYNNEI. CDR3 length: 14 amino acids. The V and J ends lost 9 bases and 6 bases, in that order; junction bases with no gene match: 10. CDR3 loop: CASIDRGVGQPQHF. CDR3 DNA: TGTGCCAGTATAGACAGGGGCGTTGGTCAGCCCCAGCATTTT.

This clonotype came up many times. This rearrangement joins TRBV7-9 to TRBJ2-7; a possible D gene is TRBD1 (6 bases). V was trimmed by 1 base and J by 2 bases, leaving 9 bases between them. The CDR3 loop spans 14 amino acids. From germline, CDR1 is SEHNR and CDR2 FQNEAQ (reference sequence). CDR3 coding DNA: TGTGCCAGCAGCTTAGAACAGGGCCCCTACGAGCAGTACTTC. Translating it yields CASSLEQGPYEQYF.

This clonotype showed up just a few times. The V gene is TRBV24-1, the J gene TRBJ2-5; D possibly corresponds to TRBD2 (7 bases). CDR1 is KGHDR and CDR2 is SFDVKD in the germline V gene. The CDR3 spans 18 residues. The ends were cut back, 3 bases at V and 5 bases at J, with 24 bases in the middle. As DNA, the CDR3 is TGTGCCACCAGTGATCCCGGGGGGCAAGCGAGTGTCGGGGAGACCCAGTACTTC. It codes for CATSDPGGQASVGETQYF.

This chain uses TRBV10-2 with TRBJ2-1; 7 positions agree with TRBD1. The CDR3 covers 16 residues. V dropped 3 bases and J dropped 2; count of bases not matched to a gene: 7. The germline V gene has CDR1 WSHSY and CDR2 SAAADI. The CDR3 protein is CASSDTTGITYNEQFF. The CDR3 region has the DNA TGCGCCAGCAGTGACACGACAGGGATCACCTACAATGAGCAGTTCTTC.

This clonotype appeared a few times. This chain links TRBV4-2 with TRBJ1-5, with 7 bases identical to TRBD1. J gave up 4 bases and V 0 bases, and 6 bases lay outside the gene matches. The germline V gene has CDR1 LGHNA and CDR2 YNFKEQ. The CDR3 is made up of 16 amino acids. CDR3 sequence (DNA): TGTGCCAGCAGCCAAGAATTAGGGGACAGTAATCAGCCCCAGCATTTT. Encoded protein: CASSQELGDSNQPQHF.